Ten or more counts support the clone carrying this T cell receptor (beta chain). Antigen specificity is unknown. The data originate from a study of T cells in Graves' hyperthyroidism and ophthalmopathy. Overall study findings and caveats: Median prediction lead before ophthalmopathy onset was around 7 months with the model. Blood also showed most of the thyroid clonotypes that were expanded above 0.001.

The germline gives CDR1 SGHAT, CDR2 FQNNGV. The V gene end was trimmed by 4 bases and the J gene end by 0 bases; junction bases not matched to a gene: 5. The CDR3 loop spans 15 amino acids. Hyperthyroidism was newly diagnosed in patients aged 18 to 65 (duration under 2 months). Based on clinical symptoms, serum thyroxine and TRAb, thyroid ultrasound and orbital computed tomography, diagnoses were reached. RNA transcripts were the template for amplifying TCR beta CDR3 regions. The TCR CDR3 was amplified in a first-round RT-PCR using the HTBI primer set. Each CDR3 protein gets one entry after TCRdb re-called the multiplex PCR reads with MiXCR. The sample holds fewer than 600,000 distinct CDR3 sequences; around an eighth are singletons and the top ten take about a sixth.

This clonotype was obtained from a woman younger than 35 with Graves' hyperthyroidism. The sample comprised blood. The chain uses TRBV11-2 and TRBJ1-1, with TRBD1 matching over 7 bases. As DNA, the CDR3 is TGTGCCAGCAGCTCATACAGGGGAGTGAACACTGAAGCTTTCTTT. This encodes CASSSYRGVNTEAFF.